This TCR beta chain stems from a study of identical twins. Findings and limits, study-wide: Out-of-frame beta sequences exhibited a weaker degree of excess twin sharing. Twins shared out-of-frame alpha sequences with excess low generation probability. In monozygotic twins, models underestimated the sharing of out-of-frame TCR alpha.

Germline values: CDR1 SGHVS, CDR2 FQNEAQ. The CDR3 runs to 16 residues. Between the trimmed V and J ends, which lost 2 bases and 2 bases, there was a span of 15 bases. This clonotype was detected a few times. Its specificity is unknown. TCRdb analysed the 5' RACE reads with MiXCR anew, one entry per CDR3 protein. Of 1.5 million to 2 million distinct CDR3 sequences detected, about 32% appear once; the ten largest clones hold less than 0.35%. The source of this sequence is a newborn girl in good health. What was sequenced was cord blood. V gene TRBV7-8 combines with J gene TRBJ1-2; maybe TRBD1 (6 bases). CDR3 DNA sequence: TGTGCCAGCAGCTTAATCTTTGAAGGGGGAAACTATGGCTACACCTTC. This sequence encodes CASSLIFEGGNYGYTF.